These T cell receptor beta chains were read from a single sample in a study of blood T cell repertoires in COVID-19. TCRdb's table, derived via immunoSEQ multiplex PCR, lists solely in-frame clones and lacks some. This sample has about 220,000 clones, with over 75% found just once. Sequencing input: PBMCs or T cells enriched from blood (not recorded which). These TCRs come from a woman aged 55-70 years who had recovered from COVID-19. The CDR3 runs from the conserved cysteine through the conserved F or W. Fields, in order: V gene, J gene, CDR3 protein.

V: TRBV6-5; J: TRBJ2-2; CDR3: CASSYRTGAGELFF
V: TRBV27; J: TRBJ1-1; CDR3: CASSLWSGGDEAFF
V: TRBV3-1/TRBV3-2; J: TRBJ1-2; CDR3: CASSQGYYRDRAYGYTF
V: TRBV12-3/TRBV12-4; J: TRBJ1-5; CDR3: CASSFGGNQPQHF
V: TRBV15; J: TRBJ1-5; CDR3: CATSRGVAGGNQPQHF
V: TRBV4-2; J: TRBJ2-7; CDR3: CASSQDNRAYEQYF
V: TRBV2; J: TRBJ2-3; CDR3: CASGGLGGWATDTQYF
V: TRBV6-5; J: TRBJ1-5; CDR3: CASSYRGVGSNQPQHF
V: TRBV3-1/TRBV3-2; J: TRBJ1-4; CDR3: CASSPNTDMGGEKLFF
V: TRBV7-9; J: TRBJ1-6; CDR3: CASTEDTSYNSPLHF
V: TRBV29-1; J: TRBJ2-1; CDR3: CSEHSGGIGEQFF
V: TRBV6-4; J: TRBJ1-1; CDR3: CASSTGGGTEAFF
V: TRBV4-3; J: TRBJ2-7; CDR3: CASSQDAGFRQYF
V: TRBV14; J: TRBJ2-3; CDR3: CASSSSGDTQYF
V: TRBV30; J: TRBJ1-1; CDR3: CAWSVRPGRAFF
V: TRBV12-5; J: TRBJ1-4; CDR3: CASGSQGLGEKLFF
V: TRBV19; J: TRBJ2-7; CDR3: CASSNGLAGDNEQYF
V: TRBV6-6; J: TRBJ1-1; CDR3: CASSRGTVRGMNTEAFF
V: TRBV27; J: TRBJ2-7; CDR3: CASSSNSGQQYF
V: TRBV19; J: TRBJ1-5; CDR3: CASSDSDYSNQPQHF